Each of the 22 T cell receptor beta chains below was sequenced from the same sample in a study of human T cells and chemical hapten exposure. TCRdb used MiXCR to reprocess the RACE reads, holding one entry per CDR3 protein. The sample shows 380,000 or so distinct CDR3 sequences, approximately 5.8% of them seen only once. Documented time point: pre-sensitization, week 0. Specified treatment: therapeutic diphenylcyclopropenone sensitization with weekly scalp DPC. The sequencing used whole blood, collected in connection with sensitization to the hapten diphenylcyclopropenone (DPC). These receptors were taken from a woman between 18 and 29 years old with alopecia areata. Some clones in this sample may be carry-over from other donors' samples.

CDR3 DNA sequence: TGCGCCAGCAGCCAAGACCCTCCTGGGGGTGATAACCACGAGCAGTACTTC. Encoded protein: CASSQDPPGGDNHEQYF. The chain is built from TRBV4-3 and TRBJ2-7, with D perhaps being TRBD1 or TRBD2 (5 bases each). The germline V gene encodes CDR1 LGHNA and CDR2 YSLEER. Trimming left V 0 bases short and J 5 bases short, with 20 bases between. The CDR3 length is 17 residues.

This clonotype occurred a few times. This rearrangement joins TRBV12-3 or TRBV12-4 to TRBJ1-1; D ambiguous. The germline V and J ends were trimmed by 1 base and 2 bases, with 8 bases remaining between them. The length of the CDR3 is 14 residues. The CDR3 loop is CASSLVQSNTEAFF. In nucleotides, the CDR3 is TGTGCCAGCAGTTTAGTACAGAGTAACACTGAAGCTTTCTTT.

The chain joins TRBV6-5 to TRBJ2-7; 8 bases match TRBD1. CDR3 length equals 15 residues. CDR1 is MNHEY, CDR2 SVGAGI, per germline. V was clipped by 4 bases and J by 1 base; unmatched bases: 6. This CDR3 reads CASSSPGTGSYEQYF. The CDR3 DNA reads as TGTGCCAGCAGTTCCCCCGGGACAGGATCCTACGAGCAGTACTTC.

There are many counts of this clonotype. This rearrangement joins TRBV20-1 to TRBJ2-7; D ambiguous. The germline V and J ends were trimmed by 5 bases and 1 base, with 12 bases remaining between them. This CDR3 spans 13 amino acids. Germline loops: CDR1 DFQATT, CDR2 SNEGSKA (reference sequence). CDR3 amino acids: CSARRTDSYEQYF. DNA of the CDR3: TGCAGTGCTCGCAGGACGGATTCCTACGAGCAGTACTTC.

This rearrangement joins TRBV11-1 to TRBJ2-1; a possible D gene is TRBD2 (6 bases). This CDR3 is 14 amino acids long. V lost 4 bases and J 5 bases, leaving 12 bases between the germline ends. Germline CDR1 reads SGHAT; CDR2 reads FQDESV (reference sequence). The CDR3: CASSSGGLNNEQFF. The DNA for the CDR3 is TGTGCCAGCAGCTCCGGGGGACTTAACAATGAGCAGTTCTTC. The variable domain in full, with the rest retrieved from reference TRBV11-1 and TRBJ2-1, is EAEVAQSPRYKITEKSQAVAFWCDPISGHATLYWYRQILGQGPELLVQFQDESVVDDSQLPKDRFSAERLKGVDSTLKIQPAELGDSAMYLCASSSGGLNNEQFFGPGTRLTVL.

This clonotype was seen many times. The chain's CDR3 is CATSREGGLAKYNEQFF. CDR3 sequence (DNA): TGTGCCACCAGCAGAGAAGGAGGTCTAGCGAAATACAATGAGCAGTTCTTC. J is TRBJ2-1 and V is TRBV15, with a tentative D call TRBD2 (6 bases). Germline CDR1 is LNHNV and CDR2 is YYDKDF (reference sequence). The CDR3 runs 17 residues. The V and J ends lost 0 bases and 4 bases respectively, with 16 bases between them.

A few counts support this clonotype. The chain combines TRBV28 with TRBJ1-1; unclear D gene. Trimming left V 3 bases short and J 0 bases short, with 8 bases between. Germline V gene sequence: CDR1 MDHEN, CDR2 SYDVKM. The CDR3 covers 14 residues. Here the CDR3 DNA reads TGTGCCAGCAGTTTCTCAAATGTGAACACTGAAGCTTTCTTT. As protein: CASSFSNVNTEAFF.

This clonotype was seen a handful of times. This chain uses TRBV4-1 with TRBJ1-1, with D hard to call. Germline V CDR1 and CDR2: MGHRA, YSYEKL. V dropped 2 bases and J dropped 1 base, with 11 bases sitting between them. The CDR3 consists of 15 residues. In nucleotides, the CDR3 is TGCGCCAGCAGCCAATTAGAAAACCAGAACACTGAAGCTTTCTTT. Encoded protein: CASSQLENQNTEAFF.

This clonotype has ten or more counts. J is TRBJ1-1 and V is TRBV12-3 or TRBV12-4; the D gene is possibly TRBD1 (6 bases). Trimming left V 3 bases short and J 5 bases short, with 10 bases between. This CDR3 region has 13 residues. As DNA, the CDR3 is TGTGCCAGCAGTTTTCGGACAGAGACTGAAGCTTTCTTT. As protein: CASSFRTETEAFF.

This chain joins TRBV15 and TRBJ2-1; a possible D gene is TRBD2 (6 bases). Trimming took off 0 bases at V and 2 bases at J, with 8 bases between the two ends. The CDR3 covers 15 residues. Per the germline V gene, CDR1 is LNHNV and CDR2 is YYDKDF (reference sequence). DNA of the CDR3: TGTGCCACCAGCAGAGATCGGGGGACCTACAATGAGCAGTTCTTC. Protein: CATSRDRGTYNEQFF.

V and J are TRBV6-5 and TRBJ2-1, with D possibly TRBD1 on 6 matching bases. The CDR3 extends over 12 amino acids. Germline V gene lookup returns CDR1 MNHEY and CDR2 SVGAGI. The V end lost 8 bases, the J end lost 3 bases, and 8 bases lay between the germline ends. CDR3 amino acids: CASGGHYNEQFF. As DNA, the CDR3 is TGTGCCAGCGGGGGACACTACAATGAGCAGTTCTTC.

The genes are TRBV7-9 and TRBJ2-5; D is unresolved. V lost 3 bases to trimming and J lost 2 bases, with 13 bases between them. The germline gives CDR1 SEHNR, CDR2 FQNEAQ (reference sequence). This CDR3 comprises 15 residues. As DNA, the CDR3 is TGTGCCAGCAGCTTGGGCTCTCAGTTACAAGAGACCCAGTACTTC. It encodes CASSLGSQLQETQYF. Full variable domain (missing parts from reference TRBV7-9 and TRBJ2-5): DTGVSQNPRHKITKRGQNVTFRCDPISEHNRLYWYRQTLGQGPEFLTYFQNEAQLEKSRLLSDRFSAERPKGSFSTLEIQRTEQGDSAMYLCASSLGSQLQETQYFGPGTRLLVL.

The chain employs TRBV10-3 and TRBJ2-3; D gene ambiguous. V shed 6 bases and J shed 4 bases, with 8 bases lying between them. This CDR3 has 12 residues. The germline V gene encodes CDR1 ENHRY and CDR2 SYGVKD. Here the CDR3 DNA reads TGTGCCATCAGAAGTTTCGCAGATACGCAGTATTTT. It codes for CAIRSFADTQYF.

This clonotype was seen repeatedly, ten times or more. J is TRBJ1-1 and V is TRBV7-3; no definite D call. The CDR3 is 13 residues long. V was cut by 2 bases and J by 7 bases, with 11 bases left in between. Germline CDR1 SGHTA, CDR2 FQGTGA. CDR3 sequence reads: CASSLGSTGEAFF. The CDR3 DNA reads TGTGCCAGCAGCTTAGGTTCAACGGGTGAAGCTTTCTTT.

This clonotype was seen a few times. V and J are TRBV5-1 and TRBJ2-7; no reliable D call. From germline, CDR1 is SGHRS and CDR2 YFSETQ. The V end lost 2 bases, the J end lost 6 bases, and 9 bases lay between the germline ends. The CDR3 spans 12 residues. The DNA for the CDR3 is TGCGCCAGCAGCTTTCCGCTCGGCGAGCAGTACTTC. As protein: CASSFPLGEQYF.

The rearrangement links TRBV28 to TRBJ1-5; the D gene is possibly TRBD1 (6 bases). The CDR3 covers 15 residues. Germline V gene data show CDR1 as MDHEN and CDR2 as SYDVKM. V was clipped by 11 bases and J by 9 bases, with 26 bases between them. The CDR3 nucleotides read TGTGCCTTACAGGGATTTTTACTTCTTCACCGGCCCCAGCATTTT. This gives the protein CALQGFLLLHRPQHF.

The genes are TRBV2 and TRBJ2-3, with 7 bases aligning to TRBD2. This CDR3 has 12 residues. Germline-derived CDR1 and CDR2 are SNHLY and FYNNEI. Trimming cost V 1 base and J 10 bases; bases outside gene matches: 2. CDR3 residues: CASSEEAGAQYF. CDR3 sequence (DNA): TGTGCCAGCAGTGAAGAGGCGGGAGCGCAGTATTTT.

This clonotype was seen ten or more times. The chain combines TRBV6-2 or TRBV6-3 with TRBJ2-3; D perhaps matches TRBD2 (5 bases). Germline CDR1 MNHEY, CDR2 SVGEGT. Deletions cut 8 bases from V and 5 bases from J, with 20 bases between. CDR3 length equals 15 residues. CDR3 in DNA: TGTGCCAGCTCCTCCGACCAAATGGGGAGAGATACGCAGTATTTT. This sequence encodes CASSSDQMGRDTQYF.

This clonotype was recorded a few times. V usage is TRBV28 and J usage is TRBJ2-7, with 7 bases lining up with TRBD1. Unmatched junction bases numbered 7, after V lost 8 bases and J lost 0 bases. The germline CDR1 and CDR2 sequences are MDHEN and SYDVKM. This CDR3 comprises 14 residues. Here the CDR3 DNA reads TGTGCCAGCCACACAGGGGATTCCTCCTACGAGCAGTACTTC. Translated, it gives CASHTGDSSYEQYF.

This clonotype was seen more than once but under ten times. The CDR3 nucleotides read TGTGCCAGCAACATTCCCTTTAACGGCTATGGCTACACCTTC. Residues: CASNIPFNGYGYTF. The V and J genes are TRBV28 and TRBJ1-2, with D unresolved. Germline lookup yields CDR1 MDHEN and CDR2 SYDVKM. The CDR3 is 14 residues long. Trimming shortened V by 7 bases and J by 4 bases, and 16 bases separated the two germline ends.

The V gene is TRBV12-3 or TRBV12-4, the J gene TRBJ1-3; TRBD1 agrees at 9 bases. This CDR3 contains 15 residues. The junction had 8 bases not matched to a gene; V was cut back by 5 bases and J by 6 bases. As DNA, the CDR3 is TGTGCCAGCAGTCCCGAGGGACAGGGAGCAAACACCATATATTTT. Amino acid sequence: CASSPEGQGANTIYF.

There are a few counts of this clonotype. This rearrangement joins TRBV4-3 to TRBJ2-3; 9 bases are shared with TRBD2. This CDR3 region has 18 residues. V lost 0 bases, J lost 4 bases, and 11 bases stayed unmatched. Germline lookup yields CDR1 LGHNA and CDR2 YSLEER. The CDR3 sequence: CASSQDPSRLAGPDTQYF. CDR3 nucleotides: TGCGCCAGCAGCCAAGATCCGAGTAGGCTAGCGGGGCCAGATACGCAGTATTTT.